What follows are 23 T cell receptor beta chains derived from one specimen sequenced in a study of CD8 T cell repertoires and HIV-1 epitope variants. These receptors have no known antigen. Using immunoSEQ multiplex PCR, the repertoire was profiled, and TCRdb retains in-frame clones only, with some absent. Of about 5,600 clones in the sample, around two thirds were seen once. The sequenced sample consisted of cultured CD8+ T cells derived from PBMCs. These receptors were collected from a male donor with HIV.

The chain couples TRBV30 to TRBJ1-1, with no clear D. Germline CDR1 GTSNPN, CDR2 SVGIG (reference sequence). The V gene lost 0 bases and the J gene lost 1 base, with 6 bases spanning the gap. The CDR3 totals 13 residues. CDR3 nucleotide sequence: TGTGCCTGGAGTGTCTTAGCGAACACTGAAGCTTTCTTT. It is translated as CAWSVLANTEAFF.

The chain employs TRBV4-3 and TRBJ2-5, with TRBD1 as a possible D gene (6 bases). V lost 1 base to trimming and J lost 7 bases, with 19 bases between them. The CDR3 sequence is 16 residues long. Germline CDR1 and CDR2: LGHNA and YSLEER. CDR3 coding DNA: TGCGCCAGCAGCCAAGTGGGGTCGGACAGATACGGGACCCAGTACTTC. Its translation: CASSQVGSDRYGTQYF.

V and J are TRBV11-3 and TRBJ2-7; no definite D call. The CDR3 is made up of 13 amino acids. Trimming shortened V by 1 base and J by 2 bases, and 6 bases separated the two germline ends. CDR1 SGHNT and CDR2 YENEEA come from the germline V gene. DNA of the CDR3: TGTGCCAGCAGCTTAGGGTCGACCTACGAGCAGTACTTC. Its translation: CASSLGSTYEQYF.

V and J are TRBV25-1 and TRBJ2-7; D gene unclear. Trimming took 4 bases from V and 5 from J, leaving 12 bases between them. The CDR3 loop spans 13 amino acids. Germline CDR1 is MGHDK and CDR2 is SYGVNS. The CDR3 reads CASSVPQVNEQYF. The CDR3 DNA reads as TGTGCCAGCAGTGTTCCGCAGGTGAACGAGCAGTACTTC.

The chain is built from TRBV6-1 and TRBJ2-1; no definite D call. V was pared by 3 bases and J by 3 bases, with 12 bases between. The germline gives CDR1 MNHNS, CDR2 SASEGT. The CDR3 consists of 15 residues. The CDR3 loop reads CASSEPARNYNEQFF. CDR3 in DNA: TGTGCCAGCAGTGAGCCCGCCCGGAACTACAATGAGCAGTTCTTC.

In the case of this clone: At one end the junction does not follow the germline gene, possibly because of a read error. This chain links TRBV7-7 with TRBJ2-6; maybe TRBD1 (6 bases). This CDR3 spans 16 amino acids. Germline CDR1 SSHAT, CDR2 FNYEAQ (reference sequence). The CDR3 DNA follows: TGTGCTAGCAGCCCAGACCCAGGGGCTGGGGCCAACGTCCTGACTTTC. Translated, it gives CASSPDPGAGANVLTF.

This clone was observed a few times. V gene TRBV11-2 combines with J gene TRBJ1-1, with D possibly matching TRBD1 (5 bases). The germline CDR1 and CDR2 sequences are SGHAT and FQNNGV. The V end lost 2 bases, the J end lost 6 bases, and 19 bases lay between the germline ends. This CDR3 comprises 16 residues. CDR3 in amino acids: CASSLSGIGIYPEAFF. CDR3 DNA sequence: TGTGCCAGCAGCTTATCAGGGATTGGGATATACCCTGAAGCTTTCTTT.

In this sample, this clone turned up a few times. The chain links TRBV28 to TRBJ2-5; D is possibly TRBD1 or TRBD2 (5 bases each). The CDR3 is 14 residues long. Trimming cost V 1 base and J 10 bases, with 16 bases left between them. Germline loops: CDR1 MDHEN, CDR2 SYDVKM. The CDR3 sequence: CASSLSGASWGQYF. The CDR3 DNA reads TGTGCCAGCAGTTTATCCGGGGCCTCATGGGGCCAGTACTTC.

The gene calls are TRBV28 and TRBJ1-2; maybe TRBD1 (6 bases). Germline assignment: CDR1 MDHEN and CDR2 SYDVKM. The CDR3 loop spans 17 amino acids. V was trimmed by 3 bases and J by 3 bases, leaving 20 bases between them. CDR3 residues: CASSLPNTGKRDYGYTF. DNA of the CDR3: TGTGCCAGCAGTTTGCCAAATACAGGGAAGAGAGACTATGGCTACACCTTC.

V gene TRBV27 combines with J gene TRBJ1-1; D is uncertain. CDR3 length equals 13 residues. Trimming stripped 0 bases from V and 0 bases from J, with 2 bases between. Germline CDR1 MNHEY, CDR2 SMNVEV (reference sequence). CDR3 bases: TGTGCCAGCAGTTTATCCGTGAACACTGAAGCTTTCTTT. It translates to CASSLSVNTEAFF.

This chain joins TRBV4-1 and TRBJ2-7; maybe TRBD1 (7 bases). Germline CDR1 is MGHRA and CDR2 is YSYEKL. Trimming stripped 5 bases from V and 0 bases from J, with 20 bases between. The CDR3 is 17 amino acids. The CDR3 loop is CASSYGYGGDSSYEQYF. The DNA of the CDR3 is TGCGCCAGCAGCTATGGGTATGGCGGGGACAGCTCCTACGAGCAGTACTTC.

The chain recombines TRBV28 with TRBJ2-1, with TRBD2 identical over 11 bases. This CDR3 comprises 16 residues. Germline CDR1 and CDR2: MDHEN and SYDVKM. Unmatched junction bases numbered 6, after V lost 1 base and J lost 7 bases. The CDR3 nucleotides read TGTGCCAGCAGTTTATTAAGACTAGCGGGATCGAATGAGCAGTTCTTC. It codes for CASSLLRLAGSNEQFF.

The chain has TRBV10-3 and TRBJ1-5, with D perhaps matching TRBD1 (5 bases). The germline V gene has CDR1 ENHRY and CDR2 SYGVKD. V gave up 3 bases and J gave up 5 bases, with 20 bases separating them. This CDR3 spans 17 amino acids. CDR3 DNA sequence: TGTGCCATCAGTGAATCAATCGGTCGGGGGGGGGATCAGCCCCAGCATTTT. Translated: CAISESIGRGGDQPQHF.

The chain is built from TRBV5-5 and TRBJ1-2; weak D call: TRBD1 (5 bases). CDR1 and CDR2 from the germline V gene are SGHKS and YYEKEE (reference sequence). The V and J ends lost 4 bases and 4 bases respectively, with 26 bases between them. The CDR3 runs to 18 residues. The CDR3 DNA follows: TGTGCCAGCAGCCCGACCCTTTTCCCTGACAGCGGATTCTATGGCTACACCTTC. This translates into CASSPTLFPDSGFYGYTF.

This clone has only one observation. The chain is built from TRBV9 and TRBJ1-1; TRBD1 matches 7 bases. The CDR3 is 15 amino acids. The germline V gene has CDR1 SGDLS and CDR2 YYNGEE. The ends lost 0 bases at V and 5 bases at J; junction bases unmatched: 7. The CDR3 spells CASSVGTGEGTEAFF. The CDR3 nucleotides are TGTGCCAGCAGCGTAGGAACAGGGGAGGGGACTGAAGCTTTCTTT. Supplemented by reference TRBV9 and TRBJ1-1, the full variable domain reads DSGVTQTPKHLITATGQRVTLRCSPRSGDLSVYWYQQSLDQGLQFLIQYYNGEERAKGNILERFSAQQFPDLHSELNLSSLELGDSALYFCASSVGTGEGTEAFFGQGTRLTVV.

A note on this clone: One junction end does not reproduce the germline sequence, and a read error may be involved. The chain has TRBV29-1 and TRBJ2-5; D not certain. The CDR3 loop spans 11 amino acids. Germline V gives CDR1 SQVTM, CDR2 ANQGSEA. The CDR3 reads CSVEETETQYF. The CDR3 DNA reads as TGCAGCGTCGAAGAGACAGAGACCCAGTACTTC.

The chain joins TRBV28 to TRBJ2-7; the match to TRBD2 covers 7 bases. The CDR3 has 14 residues. The J segment lost 5 bases and the V segment lost 7 bases, leaving 11 bases of the junction unmatched. Germline V gene lookup returns CDR1 MDHEN and CDR2 SYDVKM. The DNA of the CDR3 is TGTGCCAGCACTTGGGAGGGAAGAGACGACGAGCAGTACTTC. Amino acids: CASTWEGRDDEQYF.

The V and J genes are TRBV27 and TRBJ2-7; 7 nucleotides agree with TRBD1. Unmatched junction bases numbered 8, after V lost 6 bases and J lost 3 bases. Germline loops: CDR1 MNHEY, CDR2 SMNVEV (reference sequence). The CDR3 totals 14 residues. Here the CDR3 reads CASSPGQSFYEQYF. Written as DNA, the CDR3 is TGTGCCAGCAGCCCGGGACAGAGCTTCTACGAGCAGTACTTC.

The CDR3 sequence: CASSPGTSIRDEQYF. CDR3 bases: TGTGCCAGCAGTCCCGGGACTAGCATCCGGGACGAGCAGTACTTC. The chain recombines TRBV28 with TRBJ2-7, with 9 positions matching TRBD2. V dropped 5 bases and J dropped 5; count of bases not matched to a gene: 10. CDR3 size: 15 residues. The V gene's germline CDR1 is MDHEN and CDR2 SYDVKM. Full variable domain (rest looked up from reference TRBV28 and TRBJ2-7): DVKVTQSSRYLVKRTGEKVFLECVQDMDHENMFWYRQDPGLGLRLIYFSYDVKMKEKGDIPEGYSVSREKKERFSLILESASTNQTSMYLCASSPGTSIRDEQYFGPGTRLTVT.

In DNA, the CDR3 is TGCGCCAGCAGCCAAGCAGAGGGAGGTATTGAAGCTTTCTTT. It translates to CASSQAEGGIEAFF. The J gene is TRBJ1-1, the V gene TRBV4-3; no firm D call. Trimming took off 1 base at V and 7 bases at J, with 13 bases between the two ends. Germline lookup yields CDR1 LGHNA and CDR2 YSLEER. The CDR3 totals 14 residues.

V gene TRBV5-4 combines with J gene TRBJ2-1, with TRBD1 identical over 7 bases. V trimming: 5 bases; J trimming: 4 bases; junction bases outside the gene matches: 9. The CDR3 consists of 15 residues. Germline CDR1 reads SGHNT; CDR2 reads YYREEE (reference sequence). In nucleotides, the CDR3 is TGTGCCAGCAGGTTAAGGGGGCAGGATTACAATGAGCAGTTCTTC. Protein product: CASRLRGQDYNEQFF.

By frequency in the sample, this clone is large. Other nucleotide sequences from this sample produce the same CDR3. The V gene is TRBV27, the J gene TRBJ2-7; a possible D gene is TRBD1 (6 bases). V gave up 0 bases and J gave up 0 bases, with 12 bases separating them. The germline V gene has CDR1 MNHEY and CDR2 SMNVEV (reference sequence). The CDR3 is 16 amino acids. The CDR3 loop reads CASSLSQGTLSYEQYF. CDR3 nucleotides: TGTGCCAGCAGTTTATCACAGGGAACCCTCTCCTACGAGCAGTACTTC.

This sequence joins TRBV30 and TRBJ1-1; TRBD1 is a possible D gene (6 bases). CDR3 length equals 14 residues. Trimming took 3 bases from V and 4 from J, leaving 15 bases between them. Per the germline V gene, CDR1 is GTSNPN and CDR2 is SVGIG (reference sequence). DNA for the CDR3: TGTGCCTGGAGGGCAGGGGTTGTGGGCACTGAAGCTTTCTTT. Its protein product is CAWRAGVVGTEAFF.